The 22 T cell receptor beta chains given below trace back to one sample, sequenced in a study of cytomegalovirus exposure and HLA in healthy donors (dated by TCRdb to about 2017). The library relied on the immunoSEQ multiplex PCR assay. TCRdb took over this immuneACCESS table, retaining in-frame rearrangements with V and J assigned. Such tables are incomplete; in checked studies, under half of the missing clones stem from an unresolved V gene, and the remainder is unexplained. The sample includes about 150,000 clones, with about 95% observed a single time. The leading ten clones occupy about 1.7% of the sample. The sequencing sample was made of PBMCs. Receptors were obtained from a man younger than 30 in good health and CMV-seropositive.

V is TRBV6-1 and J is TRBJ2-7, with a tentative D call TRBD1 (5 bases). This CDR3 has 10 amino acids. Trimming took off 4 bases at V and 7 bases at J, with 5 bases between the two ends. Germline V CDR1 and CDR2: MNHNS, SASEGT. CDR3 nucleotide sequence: TGTGCCAGCAGTGCAGGGGAGCAGTACTTC. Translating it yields CASSAGEQYF.

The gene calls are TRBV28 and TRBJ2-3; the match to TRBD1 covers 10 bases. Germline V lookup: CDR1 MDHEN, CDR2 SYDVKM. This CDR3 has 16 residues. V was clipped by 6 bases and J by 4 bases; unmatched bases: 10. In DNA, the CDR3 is TGTGCCAGCAGCATACCGGGACAGGGGTATTCAGATACGCAGTATTTT. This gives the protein CASSIPGQGYSDTQYF.

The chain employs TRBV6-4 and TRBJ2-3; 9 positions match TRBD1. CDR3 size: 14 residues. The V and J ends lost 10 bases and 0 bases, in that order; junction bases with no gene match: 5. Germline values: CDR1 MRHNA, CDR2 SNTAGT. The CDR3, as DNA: TGTGCCATCAAAGGGACAGGGAGCACAGATACGCAGTATTTT. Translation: CAIKGTGSTDTQYF.

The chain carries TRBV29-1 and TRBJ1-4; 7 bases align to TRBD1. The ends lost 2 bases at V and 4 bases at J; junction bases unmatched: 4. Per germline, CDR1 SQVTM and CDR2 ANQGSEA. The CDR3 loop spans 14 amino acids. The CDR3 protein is CSVELGTVNEKLFF. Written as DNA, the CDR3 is TGCAGCGTTGAATTGGGGACAGTTAATGAAAAACTGTTTTTT. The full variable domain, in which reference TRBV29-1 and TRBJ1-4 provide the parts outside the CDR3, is SAVISQKPSRDICQRGTSLTIQCQVDSQVTMMFWYRQQPGQSLTLIATANQGSEATYESGFVIDKFPISRPNLTFSTLTVSNMSPEDSSIYLCSVELGTVNEKLFFGSGTQLSVL.

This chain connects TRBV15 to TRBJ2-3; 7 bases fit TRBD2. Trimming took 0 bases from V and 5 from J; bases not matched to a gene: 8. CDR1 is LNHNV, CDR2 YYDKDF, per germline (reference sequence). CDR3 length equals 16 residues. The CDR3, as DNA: TGTGCCACCAGCAGAGATGGGGCGGGAGTGGGAGATACGCAGTATTTT. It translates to CATSRDGAGVGDTQYF.

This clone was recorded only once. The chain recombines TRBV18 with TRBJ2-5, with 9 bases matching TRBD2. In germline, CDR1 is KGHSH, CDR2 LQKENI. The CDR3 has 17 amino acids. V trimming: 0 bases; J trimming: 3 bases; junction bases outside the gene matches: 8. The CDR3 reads CASSPPFGVAGEETQYF. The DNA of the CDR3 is TGTGCCAGCTCACCACCTTTCGGGGTAGCGGGAGAAGAGACCCAGTACTTC.

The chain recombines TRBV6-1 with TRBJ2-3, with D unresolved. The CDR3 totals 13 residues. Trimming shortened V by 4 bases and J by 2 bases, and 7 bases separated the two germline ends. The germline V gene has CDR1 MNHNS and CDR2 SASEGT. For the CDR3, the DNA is TGTGCCAGCAGTGGGCTGTACACAGATACGCAGTATTTT. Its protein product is CASSGLYTDTQYF.

The CDR3 DNA is TGCGCCAGCAGCCAAGGACTAGCGGGAGAAAGAGATCAGTACTTC. It specifies CASSQGLAGERDQYF. The genes are TRBV4-1 and TRBJ2-7, with TRBD2 matching 12 bases. CDR3 length equals 15 residues. J gave up 10 bases and V 1 base, and 8 bases lay outside the gene matches. The germline CDR1 and CDR2 sequences are MGHRA and YSYEKL.

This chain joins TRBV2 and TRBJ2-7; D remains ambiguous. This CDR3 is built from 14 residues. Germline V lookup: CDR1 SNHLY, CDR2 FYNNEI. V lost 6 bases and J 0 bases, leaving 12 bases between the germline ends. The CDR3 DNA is TGTGCCAGCAGCCTGCAGGTCCTCTCCTACGAGCAGTACTTC. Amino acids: CASSLQVLSYEQYF. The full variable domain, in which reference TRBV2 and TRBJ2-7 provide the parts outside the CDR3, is EPEVTQTPSHQVTQMGQEVILRCVPISNHLYFYWYRQILGQKVEFLVSFYNNEISEKSEIFDDQFSVERPDGSNFTLKIRSTKLEDSAMYFCASSLQVLSYEQYFGPGTRLTVT.

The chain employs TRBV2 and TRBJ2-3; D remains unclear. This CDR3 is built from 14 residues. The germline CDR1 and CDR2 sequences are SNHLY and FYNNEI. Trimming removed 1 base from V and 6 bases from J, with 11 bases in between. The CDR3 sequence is CASSEVPPVDTQYF. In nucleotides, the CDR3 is TGTGCCAGCAGTGAAGTGCCCCCAGTGGATACGCAGTATTTT. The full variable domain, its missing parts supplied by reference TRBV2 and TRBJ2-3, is EPEVTQTPSHQVTQMGQEVILRCVPISNHLYFYWYRQILGQKVEFLVSFYNNEISEKSEIFDDQFSVERPDGSNFTLKIRSTKLEDSAMYFCASSEVPPVDTQYFGPGTRLTVL.

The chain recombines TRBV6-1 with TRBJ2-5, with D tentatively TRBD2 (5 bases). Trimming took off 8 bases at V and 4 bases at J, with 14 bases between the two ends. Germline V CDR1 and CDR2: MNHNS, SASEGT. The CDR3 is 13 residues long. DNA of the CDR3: TGTGCCAGCGGCCGGTATCGGGGAGAGACCCAGTACTTC. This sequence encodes CASGRYRGETQYF.

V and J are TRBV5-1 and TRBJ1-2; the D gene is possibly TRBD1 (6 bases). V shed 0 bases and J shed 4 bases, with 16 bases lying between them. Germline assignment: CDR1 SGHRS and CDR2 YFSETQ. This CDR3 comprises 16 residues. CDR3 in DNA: TGCGCCAGCAGCTTGGCCTCGCAGGGGCTGTTCTATGGCTACACCTTC. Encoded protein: CASSLASQGLFYGYTF.

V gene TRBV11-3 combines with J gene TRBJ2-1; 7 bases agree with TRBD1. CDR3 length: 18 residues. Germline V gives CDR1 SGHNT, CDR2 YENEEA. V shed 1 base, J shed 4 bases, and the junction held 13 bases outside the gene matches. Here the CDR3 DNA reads TGTGCCAGCAGCTTAGGGGACCTGACAGGGCCGAGGTACAATGAGCAGTTCTTC. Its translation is CASSLGDLTGPRYNEQFF.

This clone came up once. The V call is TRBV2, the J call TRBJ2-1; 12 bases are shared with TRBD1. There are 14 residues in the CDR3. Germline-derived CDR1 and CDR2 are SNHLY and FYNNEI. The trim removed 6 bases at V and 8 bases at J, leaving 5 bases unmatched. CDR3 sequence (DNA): TGTGCCAGCAGCCGGGACAGGGGGCACGATGAGCAGTTCTTC. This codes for CASSRDRGHDEQFF.

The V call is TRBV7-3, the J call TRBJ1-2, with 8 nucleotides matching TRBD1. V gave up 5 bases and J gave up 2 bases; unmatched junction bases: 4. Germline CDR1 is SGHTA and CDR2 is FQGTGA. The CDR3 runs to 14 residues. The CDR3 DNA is TGTGCCAGCAGCCCAGGACAGGGAAACTATGGCTACACCTTC. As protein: CASSPGQGNYGYTF.

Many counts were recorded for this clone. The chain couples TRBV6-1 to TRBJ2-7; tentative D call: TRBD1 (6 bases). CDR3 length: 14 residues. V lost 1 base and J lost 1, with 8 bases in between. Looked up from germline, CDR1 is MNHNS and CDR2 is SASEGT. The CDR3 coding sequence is TGTGCCAGCAGTGAAGGTCAGGGGTCCTACGAGCAGTACTTC. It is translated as CASSEGQGSYEQYF.

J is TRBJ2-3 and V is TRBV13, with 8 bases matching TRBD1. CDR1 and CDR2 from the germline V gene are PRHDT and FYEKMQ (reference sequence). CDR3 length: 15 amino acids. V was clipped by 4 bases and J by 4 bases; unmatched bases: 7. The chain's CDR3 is CASSSDRDGADTQYF. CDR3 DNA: TGTGCCAGCAGCTCGGACAGGGATGGAGCAGATACGCAGTATTTT.

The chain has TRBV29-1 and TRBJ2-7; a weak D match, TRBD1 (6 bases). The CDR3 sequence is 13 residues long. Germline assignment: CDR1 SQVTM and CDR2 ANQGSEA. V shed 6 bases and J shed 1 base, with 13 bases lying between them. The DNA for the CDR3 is TGCAGCGTCGCGACAGGTTCTTCCTACGAGCAGTACTTC. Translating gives CSVATGSSYEQYF.

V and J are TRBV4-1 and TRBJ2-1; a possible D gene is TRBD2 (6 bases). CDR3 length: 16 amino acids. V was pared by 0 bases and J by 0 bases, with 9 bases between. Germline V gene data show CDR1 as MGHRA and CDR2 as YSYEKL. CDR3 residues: CASSQDVAASYNEQFF. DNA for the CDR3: TGCGCCAGCAGCCAAGATGTAGCGGCCTCCTACAATGAGCAGTTCTTC.

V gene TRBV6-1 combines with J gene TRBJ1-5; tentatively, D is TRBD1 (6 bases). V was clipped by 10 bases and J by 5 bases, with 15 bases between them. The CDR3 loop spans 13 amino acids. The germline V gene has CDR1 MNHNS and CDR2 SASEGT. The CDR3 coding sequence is TGTGCCACCACGGACAGCTACCATCAGCCCCAGCATTTT. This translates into CATTDSYHQPQHF.

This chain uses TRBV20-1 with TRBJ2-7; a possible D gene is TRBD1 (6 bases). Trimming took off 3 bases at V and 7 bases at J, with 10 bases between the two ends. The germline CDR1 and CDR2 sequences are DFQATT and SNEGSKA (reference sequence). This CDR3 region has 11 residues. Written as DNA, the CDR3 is TGCAGTGCTAGTGGGGGCGGAGAGCAGTACTTC. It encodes CSASGGGEQYF.

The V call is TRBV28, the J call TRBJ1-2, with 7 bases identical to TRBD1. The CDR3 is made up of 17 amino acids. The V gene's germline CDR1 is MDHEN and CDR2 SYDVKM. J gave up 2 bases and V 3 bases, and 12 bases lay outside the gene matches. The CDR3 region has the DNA TGTGCCAGCAGTTTTTCAGGGGCTATGACAGGGAACTATGGCTACACCTTC. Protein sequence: CASSFSGAMTGNYGYTF.